The rows below give T cell receptor beta chains drawn from one sample of a study of blood T cell repertoires in COVID-19. The assay was immunoSEQ multiplex PCR, and TCRdb's table has in-frame clones only and misses some. The data hold about 74,000 clones, with around 78% observed a single time. The material sequenced was peripheral blood. Receptor source: a human donor in a cohort sampled during active COVID-19. The CDR3 runs from the conserved cysteine through the conserved F or W. A D gene is named only where the DNA matches it firmly. Size is stated for part of the rows, as once, few or many counts, or as a class when the clone is expanded.

j_call d_call clone_size v_call cdr3_aa cdr3_nt
TRBJ2-3 TRBD1 . TRBV6-2/TRBV6-3 CASSLGQATTDTQYF TGTGCCAGCAGTTTAGGACAGGCAACCACAGATACGCAGTATTTT
TRBJ1-1 . . TRBV30 CAWSVRGGTEAFF TGTGCCTGGAGTGTAAGGGGGGGCACTGAAGCTTTCTTT
TRBJ2-3 . . TRBV5-4 CASSLGLSSTDTQYF TGTGCCAGCAGCTTGGGACTTTCAAGCACAGATACGCAGTATTTT
TRBJ2-2 TRBD2 . TRBV18 CASSPTSGSHTGELFF TGTGCCAGCTCACCGACCAGCGGGAGTCACACCGGGGAGCTGTTTTTT
TRBJ1-1 TRBD1 many TRBV4-2 CASSQPGTGNAFF TGTGCCAGCAGCCAGCCGGGGACAGGGAATGCTTTCTTT
TRBJ2-1 TRBD2 . TRBV18 CASSQSSGREQFF TGTGCCAGCTCACAATCTAGCGGTCGTGAGCAGTTCTTC
TRBJ2-2 . . TRBV5-1 CASSLRGLGQMNTGELFF TGCGCCAGCAGCTTGCGTGGCCTAGGACAAATGAACACCGGGGAGCTGTTTTTT
TRBJ1-2 TRBD1 . TRBV27 CASSGGQGALYGYTF TGTGCCAGCAGTGGTGGACAGGGGGCCCTCTATGGCTACACCTTC
TRBJ1-4 . . TRBV13 CASSLAGAGRATNEKLFF TGTGCCAGCAGCTTAGCCGGGGCCGGGAGAGCAACTAATGAAAAACTGTTTTTT
TRBJ1-1 . . TRBV28 CASSAPAVMNTEAFF TGTGCCAGCAGTGCCCCGGCGGTCATGAACACTGAAGCTTTCTTT
TRBJ2-2 TRBD1 few TRBV7-2 CASSLGTGTGELFF TGTGCCAGCAGCTTAGGGACAGGGACCGGGGAGCTGTTTTTT
TRBJ2-7 TRBD1 . TRBV10-3 CAIQDRGSPYEQYF TGTGCCATCCAAGACAGGGGGTCTCCCTACGAGCAGTACTTC
TRBJ2-5 TRBD2 . TRBV5-5 CASSLTRTSGQETQYF TGTGCCAGCAGCCTGACCCGGACTAGCGGACAAGAGACCCAGTACTTC
TRBJ1-2 . . TRBV5-4 CASSFFDRYNYGYTF TGTGCCAGCAGCTTTTTCGACAGGTACAACTATGGCTACACCTTC
TRBJ1-6 . . TRBV19 CASGEYNSPLHF TGTGCCAGTGGGGAGTATAATTCACCCCTCCACTTT
TRBJ1-1 . . TRBV3-1/TRBV3-2 CASSQVQGTEAFF TGTGCCAGCAGCCAAGTACAGGGCACTGAAGCTTTCTTT
TRBJ1-1 TRBD1 once TRBV5-4 CASTPGTGGTEAFF TGTGCCAGCACCCCCGGGACAGGGGGCACTGAAGCTTTCTTT